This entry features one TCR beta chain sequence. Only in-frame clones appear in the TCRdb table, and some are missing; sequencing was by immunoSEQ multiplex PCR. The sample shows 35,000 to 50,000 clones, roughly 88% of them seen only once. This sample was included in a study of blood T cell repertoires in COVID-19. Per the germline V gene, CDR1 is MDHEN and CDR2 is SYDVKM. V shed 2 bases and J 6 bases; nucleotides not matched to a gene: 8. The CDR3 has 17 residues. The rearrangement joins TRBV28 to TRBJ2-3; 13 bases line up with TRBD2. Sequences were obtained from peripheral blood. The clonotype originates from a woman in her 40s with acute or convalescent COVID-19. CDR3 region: CASSLGGLAGFSDTQYF. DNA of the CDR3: TGTGCCAGCAGTTTAGGGGGACTAGCGGGGTTCTCGGATACGCAGTATTTT. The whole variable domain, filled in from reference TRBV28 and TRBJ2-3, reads DVKVTQSSRYLVKRTGEKVFLECVQDMDHENMFWYRQDPGLGLRLIYFSYDVKMKEKGDIPEGYSVSREKKERFSLILESASTNQTSMYLCASSLGGLAGFSDTQYFGPGTRLTVL.